Following are 25 T cell receptor beta chains from one sample sequenced in a study of T cells in narcolepsy. The table came from immunoSEQ multiplex PCR; TCRdb's copy has only in-frame clones and leaves some out. The sample includes some 30,000 clones, around 83% of them seen just once. Sequencing was performed on CD45RA- memory CD4+ T cells from PBMCs. The receptors originated from a human donor with narcolepsy.

The chain combines TRBV7-8 with TRBJ1-5; D is uncertain. V gave up 2 bases and J gave up 2 bases, with 4 bases separating them. CDR1 is SGHVS, CDR2 FQNEAQ, per germline. The length of the CDR3 is 13 residues. The CDR3 here is CASSLQGNQPQHF. In nucleotides, the CDR3 is TGTGCCAGCAGCTTACAGGGCAATCAGCCCCAGCATTTT.

With respect to this clone: The junction does not match germline at one end; this may be a read error. The chain uses TRBV15 and TRBJ1-2; 9 bases are a match to TRBD1. Looked up from germline, CDR1 is LNHNV and CDR2 is YYDKDF (reference sequence). This CDR3 contains 12 residues. This CDR3 is CATSRDQGQGQF. Here the CDR3 DNA reads TGTGCCACCAGCAGAGATCAGGGACAGGGCCAATTC.

This chain connects TRBV11-1 to TRBJ2-5; D uncertain. The J call may be in error: the DNA end matches TRBJ2-7 better. There are 15 residues in the CDR3. Germline V gene data show CDR1 as SGHAT and CDR2 as FQDESV (reference sequence). The CDR3 nucleotides read TGTGCCAGCAGCTTATTACGACGGAGCACCTACGAGCAGTACTTC. It translates to CASSLLRRSTYEQYF.

This chain connects TRBV30 to TRBJ1-1; 7 bases fit TRBD1. The ends lost 5 bases at V and 3 bases at J; junction bases unmatched: 9. The CDR3 contains 14 residues. The germline V gene encodes CDR1 GTSNPN and CDR2 SVGIG (reference sequence). As DNA, the CDR3 is TGTGCCTGGTTGGACAGGCCTGAGGACACTGAAGCTTTCTTT. As protein: CAWLDRPEDTEAFF.

V usage is TRBV30 and J usage is TRBJ1-2, with D unclear. Trimming shortened V by 2 bases and J by 1 base, and 8 bases separated the two germline ends. The CDR3 totals 13 residues. Germline V lookup: CDR1 GTSNPN, CDR2 SVGIG (reference sequence). The CDR3 bases are TGTGCCTGGAGTAAGAGAATTAACTATGGCTACACCTTC. Encoded protein: CAWSKRINYGYTF.

This chain connects TRBV7-9 to TRBJ2-3; 7 bases fit TRBD1. Germline V gene data show CDR1 as SEHNR and CDR2 as FQNEAQ (reference sequence). V trimming: 11 bases; J trimming: 2 bases; junction bases outside the gene matches: 7. The CDR3 is 13 residues long. CDR3 in DNA: TGTGCCTCCGGGACAGCAGACACAGATACGCAGTATTTT. Protein: CASGTADTDTQYF.

V gene TRBV2 combines with J gene TRBJ2-1; 8 nucleotides line up with TRBD2. Germline V gene sequence: CDR1 SNHLY, CDR2 FYNNEI. CDR3 length: 19 residues. V gave up 5 bases and J gave up 7 bases; unmatched junction bases: 22. The CDR3 reads CASSQEVIGLARGGNEQFF. The CDR3 DNA reads as TGTGCCAGCAGTCAGGAGGTCATCGGACTAGCACGGGGGGGTAATGAGCAGTTCTTC.

This clone has just one count. V gene TRBV7-2 combines with J gene TRBJ2-7; 10 nucleotides match TRBD2. Trimming removed 10 bases from V and 1 base from J; junction bases left unmatched: 4. Germline loops: CDR1 SGHTA, CDR2 FQGNSA. The CDR3 sequence is 13 residues long. Here the CDR3 reads CATGTSESYEQYF. For the CDR3, the DNA is TGTGCCACCGGGACTAGCGAATCCTACGAGCAGTACTTC.

The chain joins TRBV5-4 to TRBJ1-4, with D possibly being TRBD1 (5 bases). This CDR3 is 15 amino acids long. V dropped 0 bases and J dropped 8 bases, with 14 bases sitting between them. Germline V CDR1 and CDR2: SGHNT, YYREEE (reference sequence). The DNA of the CDR3 is TGTGCCAGCAGCTTGGGGGACGGGCCGGGGGAAAAACTGTTTTTT. This translates into CASSLGDGPGEKLFF.

This clone was seen just once. The chain recombines TRBV30 with TRBJ1-4, with D possibly TRBD1 on 6 matching bases. There are 15 residues in the CDR3. The germline V gene has CDR1 GTSNPN and CDR2 SVGIG (reference sequence). The V gene lost 2 bases and the J gene lost 3 bases, with 13 bases spanning the gap. In nucleotides, the CDR3 is TGTGCCTGGAGTCCCCTGGGGGGCGCTAATGAAAAACTGTTTTTT. Translated, it gives CAWSPLGGANEKLFF.

The chain has TRBV14 and TRBJ2-5; no definite D call. Germline loops: CDR1 SGHDN, CDR2 FVKESK. V was shortened by 4 bases and J by 5 bases, with 5 bases between the two germline ends. The CDR3 has 11 amino acids. CDR3: CASSLGETQYF. The DNA of the CDR3 is TGTGCCAGCAGCCTTGGGGAGACCCAGTACTTC.

This sequence joins TRBV4-2 and TRBJ2-3; D may be TRBD1 (5 bases). The CDR3 spans 16 residues. Germline V lookup: CDR1 LGHNA, CDR2 YNFKEQ. V lost 2 bases and J 4 bases, leaving 16 bases between the germline ends. The CDR3 spells CASSQQYTQGPDTQYF. The CDR3 DNA sequence: TGTGCCAGCAGCCAACAATACACCCAGGGCCCAGATACGCAGTATTTT.

This sequence joins TRBV4-3 and TRBJ2-3; D remains ambiguous. Trimming removed 2 bases from V and 0 bases from J, with 6 bases in between. The CDR3 is 14 residues long. The V gene's germline CDR1 is LGHNA and CDR2 YSLEER. CDR3 in amino acids: CASSQLLSTDTQYF. The DNA of the CDR3 is TGCGCCAGCAGCCAACTCCTTAGCACAGATACGCAGTATTTT.

The table lists this clone with a count of one. The chain carries TRBV25-1 and TRBJ2-7, with D perhaps matching TRBD2 (7 bases). CDR1 and CDR2 from the germline V gene are MGHDK and SYGVNS. This CDR3 has 16 amino acids. V was pared by 2 bases and J by 2 bases, with 16 bases between. CDR3 DNA sequence: TGTGCCAGCAGTGAAGGGAGAGGGGGGGGAACCTACGAGCAGTACTTC. Protein product: CASSEGRGGGTYEQYF.

This clone has a single count. This sequence joins TRBV2 and TRBJ2-7, with D tentatively TRBD1 or TRBD2 (6 bases each). The CDR3 is 12 amino acids. V lost 7 bases and J 4 bases, leaving 11 bases between the germline ends. Germline V lookup: CDR1 SNHLY, CDR2 FYNNEI. The CDR3 region has the DNA TGTGCCAGCAAGGGGGGCTATTACGAGCAGTACTTC. Encoded protein: CASKGGYYEQYF.

V is TRBV6-5 and J is TRBJ2-3, with 8 bases lining up with TRBD1. CDR1 and CDR2 (germline): MNHEY, SVGAGI. Losses at the gene ends were 6 bases for V and 5 bases for J; bases not matched to a gene: 10. CDR3 length: 15 amino acids. The CDR3 DNA follows: TGTGCCAGCAGAAGTGACAGGGGAGTCAGAGATACGCAGTATTTT. Translating gives CASRSDRGVRDTQYF.

The rearrangement joins TRBV5-4 to TRBJ2-3; the match to TRBD1 covers 7 bases. V lost 0 bases to trimming and J lost 4 bases; unmatched junction nucleotides: 2. The length of the CDR3 is 14 residues. From germline, CDR1 is SGHNT and CDR2 YYREEE (reference sequence). CDR3 region: CASSLVGGADTQYF. CDR3 coding DNA: TGTGCCAGCAGCTTGGTAGGGGGCGCAGATACGCAGTATTTT.

The chain has TRBV18 and TRBJ1-6, with a possible D match to TRBD1 (6 bases). Trimming stripped 3 bases from V and 10 bases from J, with 19 bases between. The length of the CDR3 is 16 residues. Germline lookup yields CDR1 KGHSH and CDR2 LQKENI. CDR3 DNA sequence: TGTGCCAGCTCACCGGAACAAAAAATACAGGGATCACCCCTCCACTTT. As protein: CASSPEQKIQGSPLHF.

The chain combines TRBV16 with TRBJ1-6, with D possibly TRBD1 on 6 matching bases. V dropped 4 bases and J dropped 6 bases, with 16 bases sitting between them. Germline V lookup: CDR1 KGHSY, CDR2 FQNENV. The CDR3 consists of 16 residues. This chain's CDR3 is CASSPSWGQANSPLHF. In nucleotides, the CDR3 is TGTGCCAGCAGCCCCTCCTGGGGGCAGGCTAATTCACCCCTCCACTTT. The entire variable domain, with the rest obtained from reference TRBV16 and TRBJ1-6, is as follows: GEEVAQTPKHLVRGEGQKAKLYCAPIKGHSYVFWYQQVLKNEFKFLISFQNENVFDETGMPKERFSAKCLPNSPCSLEIQATKLEDSAVYFCASSPSWGQANSPLHFGNGTRLTVT.

For the CDR3, the DNA is TGTGCCAGCAGCTTATATAGCGGGGCTTCGGAGACCCAGTACTTC. Amino acid sequence: CASSLYSGASETQYF. J is TRBJ2-5 and V is TRBV7-3; TRBD2 aligns across 8 bases. Per germline, CDR1 SGHTA and CDR2 FQGTGA. Trimming removed 2 bases from V and 5 bases from J; junction bases left unmatched: 7. This CDR3 comprises 15 residues.

This rearrangement joins TRBV5-4 to TRBJ2-5, with D perhaps matching TRBD2 (5 bases). V was clipped by 4 bases and J by 0 bases, with 7 bases between them. The CDR3 is 13 amino acids. The germline V gene encodes CDR1 SGHNT and CDR2 YYREEE (reference sequence). The CDR3 DNA reads as TGTGCCAGCAGCGGACTGTACCAAGAGACCCAGTACTTC. The encoded protein is CASSGLYQETQYF.

The chain links TRBV19 to TRBJ1-2; D remains ambiguous. Trimming removed 7 bases at V and 2 bases at J, with 17 bases between. Per germline, CDR1 LNHDA and CDR2 SQIVND (reference sequence). The CDR3 spans 15 residues. The CDR3 spells CASTNSMAENYGYTF. CDR3 DNA: TGTGCCAGTACCAATAGTATGGCAGAAAACTATGGCTACACCTTC.

The J gene is TRBJ1-1, the V gene TRBV27, with no clear D. The ends were cut back, 5 bases at V and 0 bases at J, with 19 bases in the middle. Germline CDR1 MNHEY, CDR2 SMNVEV (reference sequence). There are 17 residues in the CDR3. CDR3 residues: CASSLQLPTVLNTEAFF. Written as DNA, the CDR3 is TGTGCCAGCAGTCTCCAGCTTCCCACAGTTCTGAACACTGAAGCTTTCTTT.

The chain is built from TRBV15 and TRBJ2-5; perhaps TRBD1 as D (6 bases). Trimming stripped 3 bases from V and 5 bases from J, with 19 bases between. CDR3 size: 16 residues. Germline-derived CDR1 and CDR2 are LNHNV and YYDKDF (reference sequence). DNA of the CDR3: TGTGCCACCAGCAGCCCCGACGAGACAGGCGGGGAGACCCAGTACTTC. Encoded protein: CATSSPDETGGETQYF.

The rearrangement links TRBV5-8 to TRBJ2-6; no clear D gene. The V gene lost 4 bases and the J gene lost 4 bases, with 9 bases spanning the gap. Germline lookup yields CDR1 SGHTS and CDR2 YDEGEE. The CDR3 consists of 14 residues. CDR3 protein: CASSLALGANVLTF. The CDR3 DNA is TGTGCCAGCAGCCTCGCTTTAGGGGCCAACGTCCTGACTTTC.